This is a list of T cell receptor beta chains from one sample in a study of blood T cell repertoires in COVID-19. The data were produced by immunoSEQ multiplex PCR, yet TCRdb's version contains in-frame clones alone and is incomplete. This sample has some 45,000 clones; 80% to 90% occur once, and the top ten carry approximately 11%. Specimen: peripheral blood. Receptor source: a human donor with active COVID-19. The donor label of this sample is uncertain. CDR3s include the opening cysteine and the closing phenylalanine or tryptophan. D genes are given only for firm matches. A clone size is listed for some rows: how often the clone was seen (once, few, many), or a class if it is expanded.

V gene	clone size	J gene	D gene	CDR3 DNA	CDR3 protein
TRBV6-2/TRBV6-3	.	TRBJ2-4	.	TGTGCCAGCAGTTACCCATCCGGGATGAAAAACATTCAGTACTTC	CASSYPSGMKNIQYF
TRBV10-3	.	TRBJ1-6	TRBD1	TGTGCCATCTCTGGACAGGGGAATTCACCCCTCCACTTT	CAISGQGNSPLHF
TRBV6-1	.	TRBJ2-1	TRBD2	TGTGCCAGCAGTGAAGCACTAGCGGGAGGGCTCTATAATGAGCAGTTCTTC	CASSEALAGGLYNEQFF
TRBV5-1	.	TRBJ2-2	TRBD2	TGCGCCAGCCGGACTAGCGGGGGTAGCGGGGAGCTGTTTTTT	CASRTSGGSGELFF
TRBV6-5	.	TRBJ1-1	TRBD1	TGTGCCAGCAGTTACTTCGGGACAGGGAATGAAGCTTTCTTT	CASSYFGTGNEAFF
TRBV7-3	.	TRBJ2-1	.	TGTGCCAGCAGCCCCACGGCTTCAGGCGATGAGCAGTTCTTC	CASSPTASGDEQFF
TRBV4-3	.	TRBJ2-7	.	TGCGCCAGCAGCCAAGAGGCAGGGGAAAACGAGCAGTACTTC	CASSQEAGENEQYF
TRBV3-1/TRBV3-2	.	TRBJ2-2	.	TGTGCCAGCAGCCCCTCTAAAGTTTCCGGGGAGCTGTTTTTT	CASSPSKVSGELFF
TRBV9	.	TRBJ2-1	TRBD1	TGTGCCAGCAGCGTCGGGGGGACAGGGCATTCAGGTGAGCAGTTCTTC	CASSVGGTGHSGEQFF
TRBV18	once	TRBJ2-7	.	TGTGCCAGCTCACCCGGGTTAGGCCGGGCCTACGAGCAGTACTTC	CASSPGLGRAYEQYF
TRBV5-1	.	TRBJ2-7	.	TGCGCCAGCAGCGCTGAGCCGTCTAACCCCTACGAGCAGTACTTC	CASSAEPSNPYEQYF
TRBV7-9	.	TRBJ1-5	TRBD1	TGTGCCAGCAGCTTGTGGACAGGCAGTAGCAATCAGCCCCAGCATTTT	CASSLWTGSSNQPQHF
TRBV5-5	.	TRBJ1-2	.	TGTGCCAGCAGCTTGGCGGAGGGAACCGTCGCTGGCTACACCTTC	CASSLAEGTVAGYTF
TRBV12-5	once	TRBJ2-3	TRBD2	TGTGCTAGTGCCCCCAGGCGGGGGGGAAGCACAGATACGCAGTATTTT	CASAPRRGGSTDTQYF
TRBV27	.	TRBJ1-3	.	TGTGCCAGCAGCTCCCTAACGAGGTCCTCTGGAAACACCATATATTTT	CASSSLTRSSGNTIYF
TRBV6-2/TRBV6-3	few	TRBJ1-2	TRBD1	TGTGCCAGCAGTTATGGATTCGTTGGAGGGGGCCATGGCTACACCTTC	CASSYGFVGGGHGYTF
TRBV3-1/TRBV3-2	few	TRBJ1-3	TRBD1	TGTGCCAGCAGCCCATTTCAGGGGGCCCTCTCTGGAAACACCATATATTTT	CASSPFQGALSGNTIYF
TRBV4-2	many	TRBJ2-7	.	TGTGCCAGCAGCCAAGGCGCAGGGGACTCCTACGAGCAGTACTTC	CASSQGAGDSYEQYF
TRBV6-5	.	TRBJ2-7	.	TGTGCCAGCAATAAAGACGGGAGCCCCTACGAGCAGTACTTC	CASNKDGSPYEQYF
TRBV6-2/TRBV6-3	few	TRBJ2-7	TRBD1	TGTGCCAGCAGTCAACTTGGGACAGCAACCTACGAGCAGTACTTC	CASSQLGTATYEQYF
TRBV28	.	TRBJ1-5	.	TGTGCCAGCAGTTTGACAGGTAGCAATCAGCCCCAGCATTTT	CASSLTGSNQPQHF
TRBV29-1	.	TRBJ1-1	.	TGCAGCGCAAGACCCGGGACACGCGACACTGAAGCTTTCTTT	CSARPGTRDTEAFF
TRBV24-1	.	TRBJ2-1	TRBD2	TGTGCCACCAGTGATGCTAGCGGGAGCTCCTACAATGAGCAGTTCTTC	CATSDASGSSYNEQFF
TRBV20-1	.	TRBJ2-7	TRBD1	TGCAGTGCTAGTCAGGGGGCCGACGAGCAGTACTTC	CSASQGADEQYF
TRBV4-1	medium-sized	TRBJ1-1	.	TGCGCCAGCGGACTATCACCGGCCCTCGCTGGGGCTGAAGCTTTCTTT	CASGLSPALAGAEAFF
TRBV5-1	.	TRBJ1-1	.	TGCGCCAGCAGCTTATTTCGGGGGTCGGTCACTGAAGCTTTCTTT	CASSLFRGSVTEAFF
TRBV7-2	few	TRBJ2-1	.	TGTGCCAGCAGCTTACGCAGGGGGGACTCCTACAATGAGCAGTTCTTC	CASSLRRGDSYNEQFF
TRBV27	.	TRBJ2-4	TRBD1	TGTGCCAGCCGGGGGGCCGGGACAGGGAAAAACATTCAGTACTTC	CASRGAGTGKNIQYF
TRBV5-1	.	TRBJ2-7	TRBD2	TGCGCCAGCAGCGAGCCGGGACTAGTCTTACCCGAGCAGTACTTC	CASSEPGLVLPEQYF
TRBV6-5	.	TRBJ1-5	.	TGTGCCGTAGAGGCTTCTCGCAATCAGCCCCAGCATTTT	CAVEASRNQPQHF
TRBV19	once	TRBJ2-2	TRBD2	TGTGCCAGTAGGACTAGCGGGAGTATTGTACCCGGGGAGCTGTTTTTT	CASRTSGSIVPGELFF
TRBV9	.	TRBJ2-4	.	TGTGCCAGCAGCGAAAGACAGTGGGAGGACATTCAGTACTTC	CASSERQWEDIQYF